This record covers a single TCR beta chain. The junction differs from germline at one of its ends, possibly a read error. Next came a second PCR, run for about 7 to 12 cycles, which used a sample-barcoded 5' primer along with a J-beta primer mix. TCRdb ran MiXCR on the 5' RACE reads and lists one entry per CDR3 protein. The table lists 800,000 to 1,000,000 distinct CDR3 sequences, approximately 49% of them singletons, with over 10% in the top ten. This sample stems from a study of blood T cells in healthy people across ages. As for the study in general: Through template switching, about one barcoded beta molecule was captured per two T cells, as measured in model experiments.

Germline V gene sequence: CDR1 MNHEY, CDR2 SVGAGI. The CDR3 is made up of 17 amino acids. V and J are TRBV6-5 and TRBJ1-3; D gene uncertain. Sequencing input: blood. The sequence was collected from a man aged 30-40 years in good health. Written as DNA, the CDR3 is TGTGCCAGCAGTGACTCCTTGGGGTACCTCTCTGGAAACACCATATATTTT. As protein: CASSDSLGYLSGNTIYF.